The T cell receptor beta chain under discussion was sequenced for a study of T cell changes during pregnancy in multiple sclerosis. Sequencing used immunoSEQ multiplex PCR; TCRdb keeps in-frame clones, though not all of them. The profile shows about 38,000 clones, 75% to 95% of them singletons. Trimming took off 0 bases at V and 0 bases at J, with 6 bases between the two ends. The V gene's germline CDR1 is SGDLS and CDR2 YYNGEE. CDR3 length: 14 amino acids. The input for sequencing was CD4+ T cells from peripheral blood mononuclear cells, taken in the third trimester of pregnancy. The V gene is TRBV9, the J gene TRBJ1-1, with D hard to call. The sequence came from a female donor in good health, enrolled as a control in a pregnancy study. The CDR3 bases are TGTGCCAGCAGCGTAGGAGAAATGAACACTGAAGCTTTCTTT. This translates into CASSVGEMNTEAFF.